This T cell receptor beta chain stems from a study of Ad26.COV2.S vaccination and SARS-CoV-2 variants. The CDR3 spans 15 residues. Germline V gene lookup returns CDR1 SGHNT and CDR2 YYREEE (reference sequence). V lost 3 bases, J lost 5 bases, and 16 bases lay in between. Libraries were prepared by immunoSEQ multiplex PCR; TCRdb keeps only in-frame clonotypes and omits some of them. The profile shows about 260,000 clones, roughly 87% of them singletons. Documented treatment: around 19 received Ad26.COV2.S at low or high dose, single or two shots; roughly five received placebo; per-sample allocation not given. Material that was analyzed had been drawn on day 63 after the first vaccine or placebo injection. The study used a vaccine consisting of an Ad26 vector that expressed Wuhan-strain SARS-CoV-2 spike.

This specimen was peripheral blood, taken in a trial of Ad26.COV2.S vaccine versus placebo. The chain combines TRBV5-4 with TRBJ2-3; D not resolved. This sequence was found in a person between 18 and 60 years old who received the Ad26.COV2.S COVID-19 vaccine or a placebo. The CDR3 coding sequence is TGTGCCAGCAGCTCCCCCGGGCGTAGTTTAGATACGCAGTATTTT. It specifies CASSSPGRSLDTQYF.